Listed below are T cell receptor beta chains from one sample, sequenced in a study of cytomegalovirus exposure and HLA in healthy donors. The protocol was immunoSEQ multiplex PCR, while the TCRdb copy is restricted to in-frame clones and leaves out a portion. The sample yields roughly 110,000 clones, roughly 82% seen once. Sequenced: PBMCs. These receptors were taken from a man between 25 and 39 years old in good health and CMV-seropositive. The conserved cysteine and the conserved F or W are not part of the CDR3 here. A D gene is named only where the DNA matches it firmly.

v_gene,d_gene,len,j_gene,CDR3aa
TRBV4-2,-,14,TRBJ1-1,ASSQVGWGWNTEAF
TRBV10-3,-,16,TRBJ1-5,AISESLELIYSNQPQH
TRBV5-4,-,14,TRBJ1-2,ASSLGSGPPNYGYT
TRBV10-1,-,12,TRBJ2-2,ASSATLNTGELF
TRBV9,TRBD2,14,TRBJ2-2,ASSAHLPGGPGELF
TRBV4-1,TRBD2,14,TRBJ2-7,ASSQEWPGLSYEQY
TRBV7-9,TRBD1,14,TRBJ2-3,SSSSLTGDITDTQY
TRBV19,-,13,TRBJ1-4,ASSPQAGVSEKLL
TRBV10-2,-,11,TRBJ1-4,ASGREGREKLF
TRBV27,TRBD2,12,TRBJ2-3,ASSFSGGADTQY
TRBV7-9,-,13,TRBJ2-6,ASSDYSSGANGLT
TRBV6-1,-,12,TRBJ2-5,ATGSSEGPETQY
TRBV9,TRBD1,13,TRBJ1-4,ASSVMGQVNEKLF
TRBV10-3,-,14,TRBJ2-7,AISHSFEGTLYEQY
TRBV5-1,-,12,TRBJ2-5,ASSLVGAGETQY
TRBV2,TRBD1,11,TRBJ1-2,ASSENRGYGYT
TRBV15,TRBD1,12,TRBJ2-2,ATSQGDISGELF
TRBV6-5,-,13,TRBJ2-1,ASSNEQSSYNEQF